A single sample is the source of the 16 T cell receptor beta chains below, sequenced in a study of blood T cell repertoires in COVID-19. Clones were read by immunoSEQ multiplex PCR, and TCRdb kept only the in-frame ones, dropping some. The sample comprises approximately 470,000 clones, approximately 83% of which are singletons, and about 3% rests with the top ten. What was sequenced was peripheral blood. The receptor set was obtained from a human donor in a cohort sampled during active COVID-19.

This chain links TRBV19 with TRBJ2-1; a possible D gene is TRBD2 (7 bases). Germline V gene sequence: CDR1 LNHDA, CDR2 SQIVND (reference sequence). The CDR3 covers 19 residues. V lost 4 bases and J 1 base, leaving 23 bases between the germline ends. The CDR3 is CASSTPPGTKGGSYNEQFF. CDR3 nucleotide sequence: TGTGCCAGTAGTACCCCCCCGGGGACAAAGGGAGGGTCCTACAATGAGCAGTTCTTC.

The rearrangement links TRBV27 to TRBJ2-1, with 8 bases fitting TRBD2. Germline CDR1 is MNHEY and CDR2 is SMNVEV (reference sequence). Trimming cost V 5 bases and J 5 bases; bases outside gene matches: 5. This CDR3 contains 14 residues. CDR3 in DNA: TGTGCCAGCAGTGGAGCGGGAGTCCACAATGAGCAGTTCTTC. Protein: CASSGAGVHNEQFF.

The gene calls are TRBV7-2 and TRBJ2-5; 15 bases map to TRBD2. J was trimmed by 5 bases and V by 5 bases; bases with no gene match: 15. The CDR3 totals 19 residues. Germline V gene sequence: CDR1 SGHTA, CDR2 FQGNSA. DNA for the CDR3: TGTGCCAGCAGCCAACCCCTCTGGACTAGCGGGAGGGCCTATGAGACCCAGTACTTC. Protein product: CASSQPLWTSGRAYETQYF.

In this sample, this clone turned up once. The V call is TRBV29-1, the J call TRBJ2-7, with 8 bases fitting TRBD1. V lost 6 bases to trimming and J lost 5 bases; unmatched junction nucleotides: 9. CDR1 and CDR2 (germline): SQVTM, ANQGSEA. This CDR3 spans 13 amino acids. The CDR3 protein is CSVKTDRDHEQYF. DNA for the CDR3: TGCAGCGTCAAAACGGACAGGGACCACGAGCAGTACTTC.

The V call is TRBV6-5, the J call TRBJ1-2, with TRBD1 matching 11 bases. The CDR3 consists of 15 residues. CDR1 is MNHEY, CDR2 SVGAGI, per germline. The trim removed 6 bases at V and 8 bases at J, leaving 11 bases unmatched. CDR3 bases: TGTGCCAGCAGGAGGACCGGACAGGGGGCATCGGGCTACACCTTC. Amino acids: CASRRTGQGASGYTF.

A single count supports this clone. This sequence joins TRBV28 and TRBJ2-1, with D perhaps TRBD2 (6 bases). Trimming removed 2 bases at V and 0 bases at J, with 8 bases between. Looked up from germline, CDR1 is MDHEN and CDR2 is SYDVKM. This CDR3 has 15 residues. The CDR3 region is CASSLAGTSYNEQFF. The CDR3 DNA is TGTGCCAGCAGTTTAGCGGGGACCTCCTACAATGAGCAGTTCTTC.

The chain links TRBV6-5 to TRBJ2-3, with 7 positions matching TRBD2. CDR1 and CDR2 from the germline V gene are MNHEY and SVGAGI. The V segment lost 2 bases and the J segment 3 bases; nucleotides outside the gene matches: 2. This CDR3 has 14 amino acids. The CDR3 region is CASSYGTTTDTQYF. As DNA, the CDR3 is TGTGCCAGCAGTTACGGGACTACAACAGATACGCAGTATTTT.

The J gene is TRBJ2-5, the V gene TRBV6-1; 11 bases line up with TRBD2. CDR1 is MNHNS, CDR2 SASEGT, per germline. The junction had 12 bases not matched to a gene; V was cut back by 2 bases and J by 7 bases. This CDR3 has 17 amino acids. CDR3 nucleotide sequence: TGTGCCAGCAGTGAATATGGGGTAGCGGGAGGGCCCGTGACCCAGTACTTC. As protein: CASSEYGVAGGPVTQYF.

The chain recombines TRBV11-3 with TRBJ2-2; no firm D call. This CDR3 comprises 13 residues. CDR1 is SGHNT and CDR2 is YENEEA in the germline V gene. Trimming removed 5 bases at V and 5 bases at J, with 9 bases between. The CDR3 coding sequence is TGTGCCAGCAGCGCCAGTTGGACCGGGGAGCTGTTTTTT. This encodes CASSASWTGELFF.

The CDR3 nucleotides read TGTGCCAGCAGCTCCTTGAGCTCCTACGAGCAGTACTTC. It translates to CASSSLSSYEQYF. The rearrangement joins TRBV5-4 to TRBJ2-7; the D is unclear. The germline CDR1 and CDR2 sequences are SGHNT and YYREEE (reference sequence). CDR3 length equals 13 residues. The V end was cut by 3 bases, the J end by 0 bases, with 7 bases between.

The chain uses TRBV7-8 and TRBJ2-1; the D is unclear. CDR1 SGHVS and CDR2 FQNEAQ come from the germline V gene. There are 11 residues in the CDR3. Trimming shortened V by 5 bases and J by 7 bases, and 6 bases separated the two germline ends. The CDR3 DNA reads TGTGCCAGCAGCCGACTTAATGAGCAGTTCTTC. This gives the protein CASSRLNEQFF.

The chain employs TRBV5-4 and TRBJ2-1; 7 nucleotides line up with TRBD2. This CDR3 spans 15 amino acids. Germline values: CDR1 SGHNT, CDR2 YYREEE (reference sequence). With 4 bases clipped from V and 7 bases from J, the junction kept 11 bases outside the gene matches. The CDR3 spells CASSPTSTGGNEQFF. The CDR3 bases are TGTGCCAGCAGCCCGACTAGCACGGGTGGGAATGAGCAGTTCTTC.

CDR3: CASSQGSRTGRGETQYF. The CDR3 DNA reads as TGTGCCAGCAGCCAAGGCTCCAGAACAGGGCGGGGGGAGACCCAGTACTTC. The V call is TRBV3-1 (or the pseudogene TRBV3-2), the J call TRBJ2-5; D possibly corresponds to TRBD2 (7 bases). V was cut by 1 base and J by 5 bases, with 20 bases left in between. Germline V gene lookup returns CDR1 LGHDT and CDR2 YNNKEL (reference sequence). This CDR3 is 17 amino acids long.

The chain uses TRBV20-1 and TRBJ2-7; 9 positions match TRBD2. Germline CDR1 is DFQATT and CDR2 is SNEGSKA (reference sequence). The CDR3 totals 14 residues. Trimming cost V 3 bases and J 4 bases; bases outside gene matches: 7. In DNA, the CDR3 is TGCAGTGCTAGTTTGGCTAGCGGGGAATACGAGCAGTACTTC. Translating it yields CSASLASGEYEQYF.

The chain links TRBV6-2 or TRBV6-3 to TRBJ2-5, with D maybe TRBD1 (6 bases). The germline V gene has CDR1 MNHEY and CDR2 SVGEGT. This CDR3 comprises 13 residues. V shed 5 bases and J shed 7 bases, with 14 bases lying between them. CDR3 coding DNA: TGTGCCAGCAGTACGACCCGAGGGGGGACCCAGTACTTC. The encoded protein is CASSTTRGGTQYF.

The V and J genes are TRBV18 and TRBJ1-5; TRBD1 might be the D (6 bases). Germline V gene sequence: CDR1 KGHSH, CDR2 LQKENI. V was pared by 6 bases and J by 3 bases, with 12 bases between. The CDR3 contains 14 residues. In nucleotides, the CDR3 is TGTGCCAGCTCCCCCAACAGGGACAATCAGCCCCAGCATTTT. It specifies CASSPNRDNQPQHF. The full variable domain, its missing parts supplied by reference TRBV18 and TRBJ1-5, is NAGVMQNPRHLVRRRGQEARLRCSPMKGHSHVYWYRQLPEEGLKFMVYLQKENIIDESGMPKERFSAEFPKEGPSILRIQQVVRGDSAAYFCASSPNRDNQPQHFGDGTRLSIL.